This TCR beta chain was captured by sequencing in a study of blood T cell repertoires in COVID-19 (dated by TCRdb to the early 2020s). Regarding the complete study: The collaborator samples originated in the United States, Italy and Spain and spanned the acute and convalescent phases of COVID-19. The material from the prospective study consisted of cDNA or gDNA derived from T cells, B-cell-depleted T cells, or PBMCs. Deeply sampled blood TCRbeta repertoires from subjects exposed to, actively infected with, or recovered from COVID-19 were included in the dataset. The repertoires were released in a freely available public database meant as a resource for research on the immune response to SARS-CoV-2. The samples were drawn from two sources: the first 160 participants of the ongoing ImmuneRACE study, and 950 to 1,500 subjects contributed by 6 global collaborators. Sample metadata almost always included a de-identified subject ID, COVID-19 status, age in years and sex. Where available, HLA class I and class II types were taken from metadata supplied by the sample provider and were not determined by assay-based typing.

TCRbeta CDR3 regions were amplified from genomic DNA by means of the immunoSEQ Assay, a bias-controlled multiplex PCR. The authors' analysis ran thus. The number of nucleated cells in each sample was estimated by amplification of reference gene primers within the assay. To quantify the absolute abundance of each unique TCRbeta CDR3 rearrangement, sequence reads were collapsed and filtered. For each sample, productive Simpson clonality was calculated as the square root of Simpson's diversity index over productive rearrangements. TCRdb's version of the immuneACCESS table is confined to in-frame rearrangements and falls short of the full clone set. An unresolved V gene accounts for under half of the shortfall where checked; the remainder is of unknown origin. V and J calls and clone size are copied from that table; D and trimming were computed from the DNA. The sample profile shows some 340,000 clones; more than 75% of them were found once. Over 4% of the sample belongs to the ten largest clones.

Overall study results and their limits: The quantity of clinical and demographic metadata differed by source and by participant and was supplied without curation.

Details on this clone: It has no known antigen specificity. It has no much larger one-base neighbor in the sample; base qualities were not kept.

Participants in the prospective study were aged roughly 18 to 95 years, lived in 24 United States geographic areas, and enrolled through a virtual design. To assign participants to cohorts, the prospective study relied on clinical history that participants themselves reported in a screening survey and a study questionnaire. Recovered participants in ImmuneRACE Cohort 3 were defined as having two consecutive negative NP/OP PCR tests, clearance from a healthcare professional, or resolution of symptoms. In the prospective study, mobile phlebotomists collected whole blood, serum and a nasopharyngeal or oropharyngeal swab from each participant. Additional blood draws and questionnaires over an approximately two-month period could optionally be provided by prospective study participants. Before DNA extraction, blood samples from the prospective study were shipped at room temperature or frozen. Between the V and J ends, shortened by 3 bases and 0 bases respectively, the junction contains 10 bases. The germline V gene (reference sequence) specifies LNHDA as CDR1 and SQIVND as CDR2. The CDR3 holds 15 amino acids from the cysteine to the phenylalanine. Only the CDR3 part of the read is kept: 45 bases, read in frame from the first base.

Specimen: PBMCs or T cells enriched from blood (not recorded which). The chain links TRBV19 with TRBJ2-3; the D segment could be TRBD1, given 5 matching bases. The source of this sequence is a woman aged 25 to 45 who had recovered from COVID-19. The nucleotide sequence is TGTGCCAGTAGTATCACAGGCACAAGCACAGATACGCAGTATTTT. This encodes CASSITGTSTDTQYF.